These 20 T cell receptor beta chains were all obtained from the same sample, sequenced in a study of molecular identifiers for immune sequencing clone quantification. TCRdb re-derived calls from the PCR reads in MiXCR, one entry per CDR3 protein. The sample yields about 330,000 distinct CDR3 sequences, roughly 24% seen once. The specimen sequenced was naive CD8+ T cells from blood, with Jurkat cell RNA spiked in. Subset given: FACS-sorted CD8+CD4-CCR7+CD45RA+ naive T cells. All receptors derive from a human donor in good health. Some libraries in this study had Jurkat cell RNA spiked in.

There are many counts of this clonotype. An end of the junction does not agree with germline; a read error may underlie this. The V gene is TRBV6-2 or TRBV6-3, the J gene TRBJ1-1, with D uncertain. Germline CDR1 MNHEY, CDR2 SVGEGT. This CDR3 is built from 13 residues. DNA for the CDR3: TGTGCCAGCAGTCACTCCCTGAACACTGAAGCTTTCTTT. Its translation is CASSHSLNTEAFF.

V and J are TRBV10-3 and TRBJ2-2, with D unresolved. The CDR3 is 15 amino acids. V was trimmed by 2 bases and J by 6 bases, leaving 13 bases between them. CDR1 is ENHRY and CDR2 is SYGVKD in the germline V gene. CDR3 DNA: TGTGCCATCAGTGAGCGGACGGGCGCCTCCGGGGAGCTGTTTTTT. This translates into CAISERTGASGELFF.

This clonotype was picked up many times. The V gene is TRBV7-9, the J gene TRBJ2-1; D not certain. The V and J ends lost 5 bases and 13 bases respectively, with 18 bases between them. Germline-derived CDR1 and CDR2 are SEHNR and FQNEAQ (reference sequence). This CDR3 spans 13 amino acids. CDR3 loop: CASSPPQYPYQFF. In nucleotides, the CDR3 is TGTGCCAGCAGCCCGCCCCAGTATCCTTACCAGTTCTTC.

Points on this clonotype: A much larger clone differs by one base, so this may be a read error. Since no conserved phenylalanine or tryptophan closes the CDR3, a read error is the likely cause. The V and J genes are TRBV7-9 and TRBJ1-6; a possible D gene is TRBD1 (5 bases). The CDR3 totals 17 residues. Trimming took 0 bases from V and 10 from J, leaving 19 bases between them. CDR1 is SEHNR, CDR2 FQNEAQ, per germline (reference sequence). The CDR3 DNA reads TGTGCCAGCAGCTTAGCGGGGGTGGACCCACATGGGTCACCCCTCCACTCT. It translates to CASSLAGVDPHGSPLHS.

Written as DNA, the CDR3 is TGTGCCAGCAGTCATGCGACAGGGTCTAGCTTTCCCGGTGCCTACGAGCAGTACTTC. The encoded protein is CASSHATGSSFPGAYEQYF. The V gene is TRBV27, the J gene TRBJ2-7; TRBD1 matches 7 bases. The CDR3 totals 19 residues. Per the germline V gene, CDR1 is MNHEY and CDR2 is SMNVEV (reference sequence). Trimming removed 5 bases from V and 2 bases from J; junction bases left unmatched: 21.

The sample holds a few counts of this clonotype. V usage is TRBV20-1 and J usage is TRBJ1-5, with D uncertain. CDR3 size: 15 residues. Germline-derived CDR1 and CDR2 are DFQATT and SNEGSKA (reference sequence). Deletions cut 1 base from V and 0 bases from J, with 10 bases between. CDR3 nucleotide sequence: TGCAGTGCTAGAGTGGGCAGAAATAGCAATCAGCCCCAGCATTTT. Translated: CSARVGRNSNQPQHF.

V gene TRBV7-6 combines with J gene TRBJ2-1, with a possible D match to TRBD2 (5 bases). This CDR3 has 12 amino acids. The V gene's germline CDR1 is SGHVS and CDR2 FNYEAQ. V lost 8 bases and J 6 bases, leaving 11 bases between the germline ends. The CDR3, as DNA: TGTGCCAGCGGCTCAACTAGCAATGAGCAGTTCTTC. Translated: CASGSTSNEQFF.

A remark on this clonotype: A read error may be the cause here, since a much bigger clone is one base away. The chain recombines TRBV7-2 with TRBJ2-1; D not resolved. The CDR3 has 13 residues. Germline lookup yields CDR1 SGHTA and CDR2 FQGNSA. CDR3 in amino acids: CASSLGGLDEQSF. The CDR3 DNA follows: TGTGCCAGCAGCTTGGGTGGTCTGGATGAGCAGTCCTTC.

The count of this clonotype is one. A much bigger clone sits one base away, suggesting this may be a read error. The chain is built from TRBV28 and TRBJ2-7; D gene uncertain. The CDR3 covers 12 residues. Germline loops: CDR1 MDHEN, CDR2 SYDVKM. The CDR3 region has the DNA TGTTCCAGCGCTGGTTCCGGGTACGAGCAGTACTTC. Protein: CSSAGSGYEQYF.

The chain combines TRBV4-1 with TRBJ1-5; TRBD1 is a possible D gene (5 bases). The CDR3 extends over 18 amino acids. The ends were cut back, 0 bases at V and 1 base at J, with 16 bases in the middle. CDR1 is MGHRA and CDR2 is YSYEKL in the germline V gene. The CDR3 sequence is CASSQDLWAGFSNQPQHF. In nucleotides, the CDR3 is TGCGCCAGCAGCCAAGATCTTTGGGCAGGGTTCAGCAATCAGCCCCAGCATTTT.

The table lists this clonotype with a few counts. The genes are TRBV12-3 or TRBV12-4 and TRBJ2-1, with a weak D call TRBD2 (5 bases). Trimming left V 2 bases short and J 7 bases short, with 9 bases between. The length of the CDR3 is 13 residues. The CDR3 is CASSLPGKNEQFF. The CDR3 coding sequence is TGTGCCAGCAGTTTACCGGGAAAGAATGAGCAGTTCTTC.

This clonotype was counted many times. The CDR3 sequence: CASSPPRDRRYYGYTF. DNA for the CDR3: TGTGCCAGCAGCCCTCCCCGGGACCGGCGATACTATGGCTACACCTTC. The chain uses TRBV2 and TRBJ1-2; D is perhaps TRBD1 (5 bases). The CDR3 length is 16 residues. CDR1 is SNHLY, CDR2 FYNNEI, per germline. The V and J ends lost 6 bases and 3 bases respectively, with 20 bases between them.

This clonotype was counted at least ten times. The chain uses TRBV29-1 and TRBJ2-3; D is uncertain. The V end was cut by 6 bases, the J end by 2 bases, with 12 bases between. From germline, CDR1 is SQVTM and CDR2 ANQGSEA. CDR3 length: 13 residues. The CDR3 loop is CSVLGETTDTQYF. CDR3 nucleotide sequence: TGCAGCGTGTTAGGAGAAACCACAGATACGCAGTATTTT.

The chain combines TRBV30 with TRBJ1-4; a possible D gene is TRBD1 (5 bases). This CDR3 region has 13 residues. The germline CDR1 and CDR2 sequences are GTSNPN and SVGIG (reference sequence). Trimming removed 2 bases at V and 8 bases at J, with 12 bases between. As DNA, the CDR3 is TGTGCCTGGAGTCCCCTCGGGGGGGAAAAACTGTTTTTT. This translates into CAWSPLGGEKLFF.

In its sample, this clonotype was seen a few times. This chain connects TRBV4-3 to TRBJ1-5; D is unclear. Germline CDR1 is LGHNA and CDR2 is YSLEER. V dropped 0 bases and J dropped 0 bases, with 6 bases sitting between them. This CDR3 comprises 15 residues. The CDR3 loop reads CASSQELGSNQPQHF. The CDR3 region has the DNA TGCGCCAGCAGCCAAGAATTAGGTAGCAATCAGCCCCAGCATTTT.

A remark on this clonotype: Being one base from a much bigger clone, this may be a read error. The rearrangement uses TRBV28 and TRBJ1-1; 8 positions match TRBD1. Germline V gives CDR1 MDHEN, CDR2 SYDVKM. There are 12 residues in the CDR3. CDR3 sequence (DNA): TGTGCCAGCAGCTTCCAGGGGGCTGAAACTTTCTTT. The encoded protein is CASSFQGAETFF.

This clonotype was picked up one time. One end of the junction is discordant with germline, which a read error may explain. The CDR3 here is CASSQEQYSSQPQHF. The CDR3 DNA reads as TGTGCCAGCAGCCAAGAACAGTATAGCAGTCAGCCCCAGCATTTT. V usage is TRBV3-1 and J usage is TRBJ1-5; the D is unclear. The CDR3 spans 15 residues. Germline assignment: CDR1 LGHDT and CDR2 YNNKEL (reference sequence).

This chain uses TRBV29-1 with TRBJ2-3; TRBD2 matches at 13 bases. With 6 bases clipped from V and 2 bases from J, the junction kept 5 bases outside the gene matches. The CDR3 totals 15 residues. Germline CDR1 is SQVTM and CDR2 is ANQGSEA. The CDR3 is CSVPGTSGDTDTQYF. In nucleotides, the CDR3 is TGCAGCGTACCCGGGACTAGCGGGGACACAGATACGCAGTATTTT.

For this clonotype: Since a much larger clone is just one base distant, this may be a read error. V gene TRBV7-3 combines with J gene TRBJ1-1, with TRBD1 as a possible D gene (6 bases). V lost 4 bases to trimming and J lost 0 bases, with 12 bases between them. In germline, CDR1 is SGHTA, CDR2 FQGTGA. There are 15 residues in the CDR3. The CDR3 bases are TGTGCCAGCAGCTCGGAACAGGGTCTGAACACTGAAGCTTTCTTT. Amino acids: CASSSEQGLNTEAFF.

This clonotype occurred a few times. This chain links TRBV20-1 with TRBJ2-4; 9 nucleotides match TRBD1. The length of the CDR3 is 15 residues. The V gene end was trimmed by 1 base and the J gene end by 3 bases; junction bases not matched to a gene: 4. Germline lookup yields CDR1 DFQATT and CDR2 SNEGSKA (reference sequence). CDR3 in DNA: TGCAGTGCTAGAGGGACAGGGGCTAGCAAAAACATTCAGTACTTC. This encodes CSARGTGASKNIQYF.